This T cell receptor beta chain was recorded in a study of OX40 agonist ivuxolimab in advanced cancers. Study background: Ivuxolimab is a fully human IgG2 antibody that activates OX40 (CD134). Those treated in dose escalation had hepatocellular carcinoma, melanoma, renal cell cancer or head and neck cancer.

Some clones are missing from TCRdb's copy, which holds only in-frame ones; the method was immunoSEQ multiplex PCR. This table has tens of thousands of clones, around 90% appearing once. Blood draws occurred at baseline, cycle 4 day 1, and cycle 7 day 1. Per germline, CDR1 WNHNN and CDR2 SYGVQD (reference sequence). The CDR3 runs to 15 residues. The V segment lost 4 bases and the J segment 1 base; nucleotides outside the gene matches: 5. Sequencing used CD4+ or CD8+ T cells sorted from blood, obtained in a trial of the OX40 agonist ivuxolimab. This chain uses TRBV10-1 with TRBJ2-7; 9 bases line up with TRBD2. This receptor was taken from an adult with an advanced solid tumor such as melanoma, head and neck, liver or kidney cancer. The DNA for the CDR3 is TGCGCCAGCAGTGGCGACAGCGGGGGGTCCTACGAGCAGTACTTC. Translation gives CASSGDSGGSYEQYF.